A selection of T cell receptor beta chains follows, all from one sample in a study of CD8 T cells in Susac syndrome. A single record per CDR3 protein comes from TCRdb applying MiXCR to the immunoSEQ multiplex PCR reads. The sample records hundreds of thousands of distinct CDR3 sequences, nearly 97% being singletons. The sample consisted of CD4+ T cells from PBMCs. All receptors come from a human donor with multiple sclerosis. CDR3s include the opening cysteine and the closing phenylalanine or tryptophan. D genes are given only for firm matches. Rows may omit the clone size; those that give it use once, few, many or a size class.

V	J	size	D	DNA	CDR3
TRBV19	TRBJ1-4	-	-	TGTGCCAGTAGTATCTATAGTAATGAAAAACTGTTTTTT	CASSIYSNEKLFF
TRBV3-1	TRBJ2-7	-	TRBD1	TGTGCCAGCAGCCACGCAGGGGGCGAGCAGTACTTC	CASSHAGGEQYF
TRBV5-6	TRBJ2-7	-	-	TGTGCCAGCAGCTTGTCACAGTTCGAGCAGTACTTC	CASSLSQFEQYF
TRBV3-1	TRBJ2-2	-	-	TGTGCCAGCAGCCATACCTCGGGATCCGGGATGGTAACCGGGGAGCTGTTTTTT	CASSHTSGSGMVTGELFF
TRBV18	TRBJ2-5	-	-	TGTGCCAGCTCACCGTCGGAAGAGACCCAGTACTTC	CASSPSEETQYF
TRBV7-9	TRBJ1-1	once	-	TGTGCCGTCGGGCTGGCCAGGGTTAACACTGAAGCTTTCTTT	CAVGLARVNTEAFF
TRBV4-2	TRBJ1-5	-	-	TGTGCCAGCAGCCAAGAAGGGGGGCAGAATCAGCCCCAGCATTTT	CASSQEGGQNQPQHF
TRBV15	TRBJ2-3	-	TRBD2	TGTGCCACCAGCAGAGGTAGCGGGGGACTCAACACAGATACGCAGTATTTT	CATSRGSGGLNTDTQYF
TRBV4-1	TRBJ2-4	once	TRBD2	TGCGCCAGCAGCCGAGCCGTGACCGGGACTAGCGGTGACGGGGGCAAAAACATTCAGTACTTC	CASSRAVTGTSGDGGKNIQYF
TRBV29-1	TRBJ2-7	-	-	TGCAGCGTTGTACAGCTTTACGAGCAGTACTTC	CSVVQLYEQYF
TRBV3-1	TRBJ2-1	-	-	TGTGCCAGCAGCCAGGTAAAGGAGCTGGGACGCTCCTACAATGAGCAGTTCTTC	CASSQVKELGRSYNEQFF
TRBV5-6	TRBJ2-3	-	-	TGTGCCAGCAGCTTGTCGGGCAGGGGCACAGATACGCAGTATTTT	CASSLSGRGTDTQYF
TRBV2	TRBJ2-1	-	-	TGTGCCAGCAGTGTCCTAGTTGGAATCCATGAGCAGTTCTTC	CASSVLVGIHEQFF
TRBV3-1	TRBJ1-1	-	TRBD1	TGTGCCAGCAGTTCCCGACAGGGGAACACTGAAGCTTTCTTT	CASSSRQGNTEAFF
TRBV24-1	TRBJ2-1	-	-	TGTGCCACCAGTGACCCTTCTAGAAGCGGGTCAAATGAGCAGTTCTTC	CATSDPSRSGSNEQFF
TRBV2	TRBJ2-4	-	-	TGTGCCAGCAGTGCAGGGGAGGGAAACATTCAGTACTTC	CASSAGEGNIQYF
TRBV24-1	TRBJ1-5	-	-	TGTGCCGTCTCCCGTCGGACTCAGCCCCAGCATTTT	CAVSRRTQPQHF
TRBV6-5	TRBJ1-5	-	TRBD1	TGTGCCAGCACCCCGACAGGGGGCAATCAGCCCCAGCATTTT	CASTPTGGNQPQHF
TRBV15	TRBJ2-7	-	TRBD1	TGTGCCACCAGCAGAGCGGGACAGATAGGGCGGGAGCAGTACTTC	CATSRAGQIGREQYF
TRBV10-3	TRBJ2-7	-	TRBD1	TGTGCCATCGGACCTACAGGGGACGAGCAGTACTTC	CAIGPTGDEQYF
TRBV20-1	TRBJ2-4	-	TRBD1	TGCAGTGCTAGAGATTCCCCCGCAGGGGGCTTTGTCAAAAACATTCAGTACTTC	CSARDSPAGGFVKNIQYF
TRBV20-1	TRBJ2-1	-	-	TGCAGTGCCTATAAGGGTGAGCAGTTCTTC	CSAYKGEQFF
TRBV20-1	TRBJ2-3	-	-	TGCAGTGCTAGAGGTCTCCAGTTGGGTACGCAGTATTTT	CSARGLQLGTQYF
TRBV5-4	TRBJ2-5	few	-	TGTGCCAGCAGCTTGAATCGGGAGACCCAGTACTTC	CASSLNRETQYF
TRBV28	TRBJ1-4	-	TRBD1	TGTGCCAGCAGTCCAGGGGGTTGGTTTGAAAAACTGTTTTTT	CASSPGGWFEKLFF
TRBV29-1	TRBJ2-7	few	TRBD1	TGCAGCGTTCGACAGGGGCCCTACGAGCAGTACTTC	CSVRQGPYEQYF
TRBV27	TRBJ1-1	-	TRBD1	TGTGCCAGCAGTCGCACAGGGGTGAGCACTGAAGCTTTCTTT	CASSRTGVSTEAFF
TRBV9	TRBJ2-2	-	-	TGTGCCAGCCAGCCTCCAACCGGGGAGCTGTTTTTT	CASQPPTGELFF
TRBV19	TRBJ2-3	once	TRBD2	TGTGCCAGTAGTGGTGGACTAGCGGGGAACACAGATACGCAGTATTTT	CASSGGLAGNTDTQYF
TRBV27	TRBJ2-5	-	-	TGTGCCAGCAGTTTATACGGGGTGGGCACCCAGTACTTC	CASSLYGVGTQYF
TRBV6-5	TRBJ1-1	-	-	TGTGCCAGCAGCCCATGGGGCCCGAACACTGAAGCTTTCTTT	CASSPWGPNTEAFF
TRBV9	TRBJ1-2	-	-	TGTGCCAGCAGCGTTTCATACGATAACTATGGCTACACCTTC	CASSVSYDNYGYTF
TRBV5-1	TRBJ2-7	-	-	TGCGCCAGCAGCCCAGGGAGCGGCGAGCAGTACTTC	CASSPGSGEQYF
TRBV5-1	TRBJ2-1	-	-	TGCGCCAGCAGCCACGACACCTACAATGAGCAGTTCTTC	CASSHDTYNEQFF
TRBV10-3	TRBJ1-5	-	-	TGTGCTGTTGGGGTCGACCAGCCCCAGCATTTT	CAVGVDQPQHF
TRBV13	TRBJ2-7	-	-	TGTGCCAGCAGAGGTCTCGGGACAAGTTACGAGCAGTACTTC	CASRGLGTSYEQYF
TRBV20-1	TRBJ2-7	-	TRBD2	TGCAGTGCTAGAGATGGGGGGAGGGCCCAAGGGGAGCAGTACTTC	CSARDGGRAQGEQYF
TRBV5-4	TRBJ2-3	-	-	TGTGCCAGCAGTTCTTATAGTAGGACAGATACGCAGTATTTT	CASSSYSRTDTQYF
TRBV12-3/TRBV12-4	TRBJ2-1	once	TRBD2	TGTGCCAGCAGCGTACTAGCGGGAGGGCTGAATGAGCAGTTCTTC	CASSVLAGGLNEQFF
TRBV10-3	TRBJ2-1	once	TRBD2	TGTGCCATCAGTGATCTCGCGGGAGGGGATGAGCAGTTCTTC	CAISDLAGGDEQFF
TRBV6-5	TRBJ2-1	once	TRBD2	TGTGCCAGCAGTTACTCCCCGCCGATAGCGGGAGGCCGAAATGAGCAGTTCTTC	CASSYSPPIAGGRNEQFF
TRBV20-1	TRBJ2-5	-	-	TGCAGTGCTCCCGGGACGGTGGATGTAAAGACCCAGTACTTC	CSAPGTVDVKTQYF
TRBV30	TRBJ1-3	once	TRBD1	TGTGCCTGGACCCGGCCCGGACAGGTCTCTGGAAACACCATATATTTT	CAWTRPGQVSGNTIYF